This T cell receptor (beta chain) was found in a study of T cell responses to AZD1222 COVID-19 vaccine. The length of the CDR3 is 15 residues. The germline CDR1 and CDR2 sequences are MNHEY and SVGAGI. Trimming took 10 bases from V and 8 from J; bases not matched to a gene: 13. Sequencing used immunoSEQ multiplex PCR; TCRdb keeps in-frame clones, though not all of them. The sample includes 95,000 to 150,000 clones, approximately 94% of them seen just once. Study-wide points: Repertoire collection took place solely once the T cell response had peaked. Spike-specific TCR breadth and depth went up after people got two AZD1222 doses. Females outnumbered males among donors, who were mostly white British; clonal diversity was possibly underestimated. Seropositivity was recorded at baseline in only a handful of AZD1222 recipients.

As to this clone: Its target is unknown.

J is TRBJ2-1 and V is TRBV6-5, with 11 bases matching TRBD2. This sequence originates from an adult who received the AZD1222 COVID-19 vaccine. Specimen: peripheral blood, collected 28 days after the second AZD1222 dose. The CDR3 sequence is CAISSGGPLGHEQFF. CDR3 nucleotide sequence: TGTGCCATCTCTAGCGGGGGGCCACTGGGGCATGAGCAGTTCTTC.